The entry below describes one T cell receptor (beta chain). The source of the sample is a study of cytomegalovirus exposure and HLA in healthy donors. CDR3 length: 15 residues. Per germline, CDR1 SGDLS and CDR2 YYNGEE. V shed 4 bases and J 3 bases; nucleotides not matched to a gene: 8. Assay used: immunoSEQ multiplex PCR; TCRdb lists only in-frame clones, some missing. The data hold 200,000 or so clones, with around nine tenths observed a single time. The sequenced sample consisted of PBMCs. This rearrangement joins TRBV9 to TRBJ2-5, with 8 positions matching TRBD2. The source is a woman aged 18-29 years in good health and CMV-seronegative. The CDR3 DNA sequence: TGTGCCAGCAGCCTCGGGACTAGTGGAAAAGAGACCCAGTACTTC. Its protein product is CASSLGTSGKETQYF.